The 9 T cell receptor beta chains presented below share a single source sample, sequenced in a study of blood T cell repertoires in COVID-19. Sequencing was performed with immunoSEQ multiplex PCR; in TCRdb, only in-frame clones are kept and a portion is missing. The table shows 150,000 to 200,000 clones, with around 80% occurring only once. The sequenced sample was PBMCs or T cells enriched from blood (not recorded which). The source of these receptors is a woman aged 50 to 60 with acute COVID-19.

J is TRBJ1-5 and V is TRBV19; 7 bases match TRBD1. This CDR3 is built from 17 residues. V shed 10 bases, J shed 0 bases, and the junction held 15 bases outside the gene matches. Germline CDR1 reads LNHDA; CDR2 reads SQIVND (reference sequence). In DNA, the CDR3 is TGTGCCACTACAGGGACAGCTCAGTCCCATAGCAATCAGCCCCAGCATTTT. Amino acid sequence: CATTGTAQSHSNQPQHF.

The genes are TRBV4-2 and TRBJ1-1; D possibly corresponds to TRBD1 (6 bases). The CDR3 spans 13 residues. The germline V gene encodes CDR1 LGHNA and CDR2 YNFKEQ. The germline V and J ends were trimmed by 0 bases and 10 bases, with 12 bases remaining between them. The CDR3 DNA sequence: TGTGCCAGCAGCCAAGAAGAGGGCAGGGGAGCTTTCTTT. It is translated as CASSQEEGRGAFF.

The CDR3 is CASSDGKVPPDTQYF. CDR3 sequence (DNA): TGTGCCAGCAGCGACGGGAAGGTCCCCCCAGATACGCAGTATTTT. The J gene is TRBJ2-3, the V gene TRBV13, with D perhaps matching TRBD2 (5 bases). CDR1 is PRHDT, CDR2 FYEKMQ, per germline (reference sequence). V lost 5 bases to trimming and J lost 4 bases, with 16 bases between them. The CDR3 contains 15 residues.

In DNA form, the CDR3 reads TGTGCCAGCAGTTTAGCTAGCGGGGGGGTCTACGAGCAGTACGTC. Translated, it gives CASSLASGGVYEQYV. The genes are TRBV28 and TRBJ2-7, with TRBD2 matching over 12 bases. The V gene's germline CDR1 is MDHEN and CDR2 SYDVKM. CDR3 length: 15 residues. J was trimmed by 3 bases and V by 2 bases; bases with no gene match: 2.

This chain connects TRBV28 to TRBJ2-2; 7 bases align to TRBD1. Germline CDR1 is MDHEN and CDR2 is SYDVKM. The trim removed 3 bases at V and 7 bases at J, leaving 17 bases unmatched. CDR3 length: 18 amino acids. The CDR3 bases are TGTGCCAGCAGTTTCGAAGGGGAAAGACAGGGCAGAATCGGGGAGCTGTTTTTT. This sequence encodes CASSFEGERQGRIGELFF.

This chain joins TRBV28 and TRBJ1-2; D perhaps matches TRBD1 (6 bases). There are 14 residues in the CDR3. Germline V gene sequence: CDR1 MDHEN, CDR2 SYDVKM. The V gene lost 7 bases and the J gene lost 2 bases, with 14 bases spanning the gap. The CDR3 region is CASMQGGGNYGYTF. The CDR3 region has the DNA TGTGCCAGCATGCAGGGAGGGGGAAACTATGGCTACACCTTC.

The chain carries TRBV5-1 and TRBJ1-2, with no clear D. Trimming removed 0 bases from V and 2 bases from J, with 11 bases in between. Looked up from germline, CDR1 is SGHRS and CDR2 is YFSETQ. The CDR3 covers 15 residues. The CDR3 DNA reads as TGCGCCAGCAGCTTGGATTGGCGGCAGAACTATGGCTACACCTTC. This gives the protein CASSLDWRQNYGYTF.

This clone was recorded only once. The V and J genes are TRBV7-9 and TRBJ1-2; 7 positions match TRBD1. The junction had 9 bases not matched to a gene; V was cut back by 7 bases and J by 1 base. Germline assignment: CDR1 SEHNR and CDR2 FQNEAQ (reference sequence). The CDR3 sequence is 15 residues long. The CDR3 loop is CASKIPGQLNYGYTF. CDR3 coding DNA: TGTGCCAGCAAAATCCCGGGACAGCTTAACTATGGCTACACCTTC.

The V gene is TRBV28, the J gene TRBJ1-2; 12 nucleotides line up with TRBD1. There are 15 residues in the CDR3. V trimming: 5 bases; J trimming: 8 bases; junction bases outside the gene matches: 9. CDR1 MDHEN and CDR2 SYDVKM come from the germline V gene. The CDR3 loop reads CASSSGGQGARGYTF. The CDR3 region has the DNA TGTGCCAGCAGTAGCGGGGGACAGGGGGCGCGAGGCTACACCTTC.